The rows below give T cell receptor beta chains drawn from one sample of a study of Graves' ophthalmopathy and Graves' hyperthyroidism. TCRdb reanalysed the multiplex PCR reads using MiXCR and keeps one entry per CDR3 protein. The sample shows a few hundred thousand distinct CDR3 sequences, approximately 35% of them seen only once. The source material was peripheral blood or thyroid tissue (not recorded which). The receptor source for this set is an adult man with Graves' hyperthyroidism. Each CDR3 is given with its conserved first and last residue. Fields, in order: J gene, V gene, CDR3 protein.

TRBJ1-5 | TRBV20-1 | CSATYSNQPQHF
TRBJ2-7 | TRBV29-1 | CSEGQGTGGDGSYEQYF
TRBJ1-5 | TRBV7-8 | CASSLPNQPQHF
TRBJ2-5 | TRBV7-8 | CASTRSGGNQETQYF
TRBJ2-7 | TRBV7-3 | CASSFYICSAEEGRGRYEQYF
TRBJ1-1 | TRBV12-5 | CASGLVAGTLSEAFF
NA | TRBV7-9 | CASSPGTSLEQFF
TRBJ1-1 | TRBV29-1 | CSYGQGMNTEAFF
TRBJ1-5 | TRBV6-1 | CASSVDRGQGQPQHF
TRBJ2-2 | TRBV9 | CASSARVGVYTGELFF
TRBJ2-7 | TRBV7-9 | CASSLDQIYEQYF
TRBJ1-2 | TRBV5-8 | CASSILGQSNYGYTF
TRBJ2-7 | TRBV12-3/TRBV12-4 | CASSDGFGQGTGEQYF
TRBJ1-2 | TRBV2 | CASRGTGGRYGYTF
TRBJ1-1 | TRBV6-5 | CASSYSIAGETEAFF
TRBJ1-2 | TRBV7-9 | CAWSQQGNYGYTF
TRBJ2-3 | TRBV20-1 | CSAIAGDGTDTQYF
NA | TRBV10-3 | CAISEPNRKNIQYF
TRBJ1-2 | TRBV29-1 | CSVAQGPQGYTF
TRBJ2-7 | TRBV29-1 | CSVVGGQGGNEQYF
TRBJ2-7 | TRBV20-1 | CSARQDKSSYEQYF
TRBJ1-2 | TRBV25-1 | CASSAEGTANYGYTF
TRBJ2-7 | TRBV10-3 | CASSETKVRVYEQYF
TRBJ1-5 | TRBV2 | CASNLDGRNQPQHF
TRBJ2-2 | TRBV5-1 | CASSLGGSTGTGELFF
TRBJ1-1 | TRBV25-1 | CASSPPGRVGTEAFF
TRBJ1-6 | TRBV10-3 | CAAAIAGTGGPNNSPLHF
TRBJ1-1 | TRBV6-5 | CASSSLEGRRNTEAFF
TRBJ1-2 | TRBV10-3 | CAIKDGIYGYTF
TRBJ1-2 | TRBV5-1 | CASSLATGQGSYGYTF
TRBJ1-1 | TRBV20-1 | CSARDRANTEAFF
TRBJ2-2 | TRBV5-4 | CASSPGQGRNDAGELFF
TRBJ1-2 | TRBV19 | CASSMDRGGYGYTF
TRBJ2-3 | TRBV20-1 | CSAREGAGGRYDTQYF
TRBJ2-7 | TRBV29-1 | CSVRGISYEQYF
TRBJ1-4 | TRBV7-2 | CASSLKGANEKLFF
TRBJ2-5 | TRBV24-1 | CATSDFATGGQETQYF
TRBJ1-1 | TRBV7-8 | CASSLAMDKIAFF
TRBJ1-1 | TRBV10-1 | CASSTGGADTEAFF
TRBJ2-7 | TRBV7-2 | CASSRIDRGVEQYF
TRBJ1-4 | TRBV6-5 | CASSLYSGTGNEKLFF
TRBJ2-2 | TRBV4-1 | CASSQQGGTGELLF
TRBJ2-7 | TRBV20-1 | CSARERGTTYEQYF
TRBJ1-4 | TRBV11-3 | CASSLDPTSTNEKLFF
TRBJ2-5 | TRBV11-2 | CASSDRDLVSRFEPKTKRTQYF
TRBJ1-5 | TRBV19 | CASSPTGLPPNQPQHF
TRBJ1-2 | TRBV2 | CASHSSANYGYTF
TRBJ2-2 | TRBV25-1 | CASSEETDRSGELFF
TRBJ2-7 | TRBV7-2 | CASSLYRDRGDYEQYF
TRBJ1-3 | TRBV4-1 | CASSQDRGWADTIYF
TRBJ1-1 | TRBV29-1 | CSVGGPTEAFF